A single sample gave rise to the 32 T cell receptor beta chains below, sequenced in a study of control samples from healthy donors and cancer patients. The repertoire was sequenced with immunoSEQ multiplex PCR; TCRdb's copy has only in-frame clones and lacks some. The sample has approximately 140,000 clones, approximately 90% seen once. The sequenced material came from blood. These receptors all stem from a woman in her 30s in good health.

The chain joins TRBV19 to TRBJ2-7, with D perhaps matching TRBD1 (8 bases). Per germline, CDR1 LNHDA and CDR2 SQIVND (reference sequence). V was clipped by 6 bases and J by 0 bases, with 15 bases between them. The CDR3 covers 15 residues. For the CDR3, the DNA is TGTGCCAGTAGACACAGGGGGGGCAACTCCTACGAGCAGTACTTC. Translated, it gives CASRHRGGNSYEQYF.

Here the CDR3 reads CSAGTADTLHF. The CDR3 DNA follows: TGCAGTGCTGGGACGGCCGACACCCTCCACTTT. The chain recombines TRBV20-1 with TRBJ1-6; the D gene is possibly TRBD1 (5 bases). The CDR3 has 11 residues. The V gene lost 5 bases and the J gene lost 14 bases, with 13 bases spanning the gap. CDR1 is DFQATT and CDR2 is SNEGSKA in the germline V gene (reference sequence).

This clone was seen more than once but under ten times. The V and J genes are TRBV2 and TRBJ1-1; no clear D. The CDR3 spans 14 residues. V gave up 6 bases and J gave up 6 bases, with 17 bases separating them. CDR1 and CDR2 from the germline V gene are SNHLY and FYNNEI. The CDR3: CASSLSGRQAEAFF. In DNA, the CDR3 is TGTGCCAGCAGCCTATCCGGGAGACAAGCTGAAGCTTTCTTT.

The CDR3 region is CASSLGQGEGYGYTF. The CDR3 DNA reads TGTGCCAGCAGCTTAGGACAGGGTGAAGGCTATGGCTACACCTTC. The genes are TRBV7-2 and TRBJ1-2, with TRBD1 matching 7 bases. V was clipped by 1 base and J by 4 bases; unmatched bases: 6. From germline, CDR1 is SGHTA and CDR2 FQGNSA. The CDR3 totals 15 residues.

V gene TRBV7-9 combines with J gene TRBJ2-5; weak D call: TRBD2 (6 bases). This CDR3 is built from 16 residues. In germline, CDR1 is SEHNR, CDR2 FQNEAQ (reference sequence). Trimming shortened V by 1 base and J by 1 base, and 13 bases separated the two germline ends. CDR3 in amino acids: CASSLGAGNLQETQYF. DNA of the CDR3: TGTGCCAGCAGCTTAGGGGCGGGGAACCTCCAAGAGACCCAGTACTTC.

This chain connects TRBV7-9 to TRBJ2-7; perhaps TRBD2 as D (6 bases). V was shortened by 5 bases and J by 0 bases, with 14 bases between the two germline ends. The CDR3 is made up of 15 amino acids. In germline, CDR1 is SEHNR, CDR2 FQNEAQ (reference sequence). DNA of the CDR3: TGTGCCAGCAGCCCGGGAGACCGGAGCTCCTACGAGCAGTACTTC. Its protein product is CASSPGDRSSYEQYF.

V and J are TRBV2 and TRBJ2-3; D tentatively reads TRBD1 or TRBD2 (5 bases each). The CDR3 is 19 amino acids. Germline V gene data show CDR1 as SNHLY and CDR2 as FYNNEI. V was shortened by 2 bases and J by 7 bases, with 28 bases between the two germline ends. In DNA form, the CDR3 reads TGTGCCAGCAGTGAAAAATCCCTGATCTCCGGGGCACGCAAACATACGCAGTATTTT. Translated, it gives CASSEKSLISGARKHTQYF. Based on the CDR3 plus reference TRBV2 and TRBJ2-3, the full variable domain is EPEVTQTPSHQVTQMGQEVILRCVPISNHLYFYWYRQILGQKVEFLVSFYNNEISEKSEIFDDQFSVERPDGSNFTLKIRSTKLEDSAMYFCASSEKSLISGARKHTQYFGPGTRLTVL.

Notes on this clone: Other nucleotide sequences from this sample produce the same CDR3. The rearrangement uses TRBV5-8 and TRBJ1-1; D ambiguous. Germline V gives CDR1 SGHTS, CDR2 YDEGEE. The germline V and J ends were trimmed by 3 bases and 1 base, with 7 bases remaining between them. The length of the CDR3 is 13 residues. The CDR3 region is CASSWRQNTEAFF. In DNA form, the CDR3 reads TGTGCCAGCAGCTGGCGACAGAACACTGAAGCTTTCTTT. The full variable domain, in which reference TRBV5-8 and TRBJ1-1 provide the parts outside the CDR3, is EAGVTQSPTHLIKTRGQQATLRCSPISGHTSVYWYQQALGLGLQFLLWYDEGEERNRGNFPPRFSGRQFPNYSSELNVNALELEDSALYLCASSWRQNTEAFFGQGTRLTVV.

V is TRBV7-3 and J is TRBJ2-1; 10 nucleotides agree with TRBD1. V was pared by 5 bases and J by 4 bases, with 8 bases of the junction left unmatched. CDR3 size: 16 residues. Germline assignment: CDR1 SGHTA and CDR2 FQGTGA. Here the CDR3 reads CASSPMGQGFYNEQFF. DNA of the CDR3: TGTGCCAGCAGCCCGATGGGACAGGGGTTTTACAATGAGCAGTTCTTC.

The V call is TRBV6-5, the J call TRBJ2-1; 11 nucleotides match TRBD2. V lost 6 bases and J lost 5; bases outside the gene matches: 0. This CDR3 has 13 amino acids. CDR1 is MNHEY and CDR2 is SVGAGI in the germline V gene. CDR3 in amino acids: CASRLAGDNEQFF. In nucleotides, the CDR3 is TGTGCCAGCAGACTAGCGGGAGACAATGAGCAGTTCTTC.

This rearrangement joins TRBV30 to TRBJ1-1; D may be TRBD1 (5 bases). The germline CDR1 and CDR2 sequences are GTSNPN and SVGIG (reference sequence). This CDR3 has 14 amino acids. Trimming cost V 4 bases and J 1 base, with 13 bases left between them. The CDR3: CAWTSGRANTEAFF. Here the CDR3 DNA reads TGTGCCTGGACCTCCGGCAGGGCGAACACTGAAGCTTTCTTT.

V is TRBV30 and J is TRBJ1-4; D is perhaps TRBD1 (5 bases). The germline V gene encodes CDR1 GTSNPN and CDR2 SVGIG (reference sequence). The CDR3 sequence is 14 residues long. The V gene lost 4 bases and the J gene lost 4 bases, with 13 bases spanning the gap. The CDR3 sequence: CAWNEQGHNEKLFF. In DNA, the CDR3 is TGTGCCTGGAACGAGCAGGGTCATAATGAAAAACTGTTTTTT. Full variable domain (remainder filled in from reference TRBV30 and TRBJ1-4): SQTIHQWPATLVQPVGSPLSLECTVEGTSNPNLYWYRQAAGRGLQLLFYSVGIGQISSEVPQNLSASRPQDRQFILSSKKLLLSDSGFYLCAWNEQGHNEKLFFGSGTQLSVL.

This clone was seen only a few times. The rearrangement uses TRBV7-2 and TRBJ2-7; TRBD2 matches 9 bases. The CDR3 extends over 15 amino acids. J lost 2 bases, V lost 5 bases, and 7 bases had no gene match. Looked up from germline, CDR1 is SGHTA and CDR2 is FQGNSA. Here the CDR3 DNA reads TGTGCCAGCAGCCTACTGACTAGCGGACCCTACGAGCAGTACTTC. This gives the protein CASSLLTSGPYEQYF.

This chain uses TRBV5-6 with TRBJ2-1, with D uncertain. Deletions cut 4 bases from V and 3 bases from J, with 14 bases between. CDR1 is SGHDT, CDR2 YYEEEE, per germline. The CDR3 contains 15 residues. CDR3 bases: TGTGCCAGCAGCCCCGCCCTGTTCTTCTACAATGAGCAGTTCTTC. This gives the protein CASSPALFFYNEQFF.

The rearrangement links TRBV19 to TRBJ1-3, with D perhaps TRBD1 (6 bases). CDR1 LNHDA and CDR2 SQIVND come from the germline V gene (reference sequence). The V gene lost 5 bases and the J gene lost 5 bases, with 10 bases spanning the gap. The CDR3 spans 13 residues. As DNA, the CDR3 is TGTGCCAGTAGTTCGGACAGACGAAACACCATATATTTT. Its translation: CASSSDRRNTIYF.

This rearrangement joins TRBV19 to TRBJ1-1; TRBD1 matches 8 bases. The CDR3 is 14 amino acids. Germline CDR1 LNHDA, CDR2 SQIVND (reference sequence). V was clipped by 7 bases and J by 9 bases; unmatched bases: 13. DNA of the CDR3: TGTGCCAGTACCAGGGGGCCAGGGCCAATGAAAGCTTTCTTT. Its translation is CASTRGPGPMKAFF.

This clone came up a few times. The chain employs TRBV5-4 and TRBJ2-3; possibly TRBD2 for D (5 bases). This CDR3 has 14 residues. V dropped 0 bases and J dropped 0 bases, with 5 bases sitting between them. CDR1 is SGHNT, CDR2 YYREEE, per germline (reference sequence). CDR3 nucleotide sequence: TGTGCCAGCAGCTTGGCGGGGAGCACAGATACGCAGTATTTT. As protein: CASSLAGSTDTQYF. Combining the CDR3 with reference TRBV5-4 and TRBJ2-3 gives the whole variable domain ETGVTQSPTHLIKTRGQQVTLRCSSQSGHNTVSWYQQALGQGPQFIFQYYREEENGRGNFPPRFSGLQFPNYSSELNVNALELDDSALYLCASSLAGSTDTQYFGPGTRLTVL.

The rearrangement joins TRBV10-3 to TRBJ1-5, with D unresolved. Trimming removed 6 bases at V and 7 bases at J, with 13 bases between. Per the germline V gene, CDR1 is ENHRY and CDR2 is SYGVKD. There are 13 residues in the CDR3. In DNA, the CDR3 is TGTGCCATCAGGGAAGCGTCGGGCCAGCCCCAGCATTTT. It encodes CAIREASGQPQHF.

The chain combines TRBV4-2 with TRBJ2-3; D unclear. V was cut by 4 bases and J by 0 bases, with 5 bases left in between. This CDR3 spans 13 amino acids. In germline, CDR1 is LGHNA, CDR2 YNFKEQ. This CDR3 is CASSLESTDTQYF. In nucleotides, the CDR3 is TGTGCCAGCAGCCTGGAGAGCACAGATACGCAGTATTTT.

This clone was seen a few times. The chain links TRBV3-1 (or the pseudogene TRBV3-2) to TRBJ2-5; TRBD1 matches at 9 bases. The CDR3 is 20 residues long. The V gene end was trimmed by 1 base and the J gene end by 4 bases; junction bases not matched to a gene: 19. CDR1 and CDR2 from the germline V gene are LGHDT and YNNKEL (reference sequence). The CDR3 nucleotides are TGTGCCAGCAGCCAAGTTTTGGTTGGGTATGACAGGGGGGCCCGAGAGACCCAGTACTTC. Translated, it gives CASSQVLVGYDRGARETQYF.

The chain links TRBV28 to TRBJ1-1; D possibly corresponds to TRBD1 (6 bases). This CDR3 contains 16 residues. CDR1 and CDR2 (germline): MDHEN, SYDVKM. V was pared by 7 bases and J by 1 base, with 19 bases between. CDR3: CASTPTRAGENTEAFF. In DNA form, the CDR3 reads TGTGCCAGCACTCCTACCAGGGCAGGGGAGAACACTGAAGCTTTCTTT.

This chain uses TRBV5-1 with TRBJ2-2, with D tentatively TRBD1 (5 bases). This CDR3 region has 14 residues. CDR1 SGHRS and CDR2 YFSETQ come from the germline V gene. Trimming stripped 2 bases from V and 3 bases from J, with 8 bases between. This CDR3 is CASSLKGDTGELFF. For the CDR3, the DNA is TGCGCCAGCAGCTTAAAAGGGGACACCGGGGAGCTGTTTTTT. Complete variable domain (other parts from reference TRBV5-1 and TRBJ2-2): KAGVTQTPRYLIKTRGQQVTLSCSPISGHRSVSWYQQTPGQGLQFLFEYFSETQRNKGNFPGRFSGRQFSNSRSEMNVSTLELGDSALYLCASSLKGDTGELFFGEGSRLTVL.

The chain couples TRBV5-1 to TRBJ2-2; D gene uncertain. This CDR3 is 13 amino acids long. The V end was cut by 7 bases, the J end by 10 bases, with 17 bases between. Looked up from germline, CDR1 is SGHRS and CDR2 is YFSETQ. This CDR3 reads CASRSDALKELFF. In nucleotides, the CDR3 is TGCGCCAGCCGGTCGGACGCGCTGAAGGAGCTGTTTTTT.

The chain recombines TRBV6-1 with TRBJ1-5; tentatively, D is TRBD1 (5 bases). Germline V gene sequence: CDR1 MNHNS, CDR2 SASEGT. This CDR3 has 15 residues. V was shortened by 1 base and J by 9 bases, with 16 bases between the two germline ends. CDR3 nucleotides: TGTGCCAGCAGTGAAGTATCCAGGGCGGACTCGCCCCAGCATTTT. Its protein product is CASSEVSRADSPQHF.

This chain uses TRBV7-9 with TRBJ2-3, with TRBD2 identical over 9 bases. The CDR3 has 15 amino acids. Germline CDR1 reads SEHNR; CDR2 reads FQNEAQ (reference sequence). J was trimmed by 2 bases and V by 5 bases; bases with no gene match: 5. The CDR3, as DNA: TGTGCCAGCAGCCCGCGGGAGGGCGCCACAGATACGCAGTATTTT. As protein: CASSPREGATDTQYF.

The chain has TRBV27 and TRBJ1-2; D remains unclear. The CDR3 is 12 amino acids. V was cut by 4 bases and J by 8 bases, with 11 bases left in between. The germline CDR1 and CDR2 sequences are MNHEY and SMNVEV (reference sequence). CDR3 nucleotides: TGTGCCAGCAGTTCCCCCGGAGGGGGCTACACCTTC. Amino acids: CASSSPGGGYTF.

V usage is TRBV11-2 and J usage is TRBJ2-4; D remains unclear. Trimming left V 2 bases short and J 4 bases short, with 12 bases between. The CDR3 totals 15 residues. In germline, CDR1 is SGHAT, CDR2 FQNNGV. The CDR3 loop is CASSLLRTEKNIQYF. As DNA, the CDR3 is TGTGCCAGCAGCTTACTCCGGACGGAGAAAAACATTCAGTACTTC. The variable domain in full, with the rest retrieved from reference TRBV11-2 and TRBJ2-4, is EAGVAQSPRYKIIEKRQSVAFWCNPISGHATLYWYQQILGQGPKLLIQFQNNGVVDDSQLPKDRFSAERLKGVDSTLKIQPAKLEDSAVYLCASSLLRTEKNIQYFGAGTRLSVL.

The rearrangement joins TRBV15 to TRBJ2-1, with D possibly TRBD2 on 5 matching bases. The CDR3 is made up of 13 amino acids. Germline assignment: CDR1 LNHNV and CDR2 YYDKDF (reference sequence). Trimming shortened V by 0 bases and J by 7 bases, and 7 bases separated the two germline ends. The CDR3 loop reads CATSRDRGNEQFF. The CDR3, as DNA: TGTGCCACCAGCAGAGATCGAGGGAATGAGCAGTTCTTC.

This clone was recorded a few times. The rearrangement joins TRBV6-1 to TRBJ2-5, with D unresolved. The V end was cut by 3 bases, the J end by 3 bases, with 5 bases between. The CDR3 spans 12 residues. In germline, CDR1 is MNHNS, CDR2 SASEGT. The CDR3 region has the DNA TGTGCCAGCAGTGACCCGAAAGAGACCCAGTACTTC. It yields the protein CASSDPKETQYF.

The rearrangement links TRBV5-1 to TRBJ2-3; D is ambiguous. Germline values: CDR1 SGHRS, CDR2 YFSETQ. The CDR3 totals 15 residues. V shed 2 bases and J shed 3 bases, with 13 bases lying between them. CDR3 nucleotides: TGCGCCAGCAGCTTATCACCTGCTCCAACAGATACGCAGTATTTT. Translation gives CASSLSPAPTDTQYF.

The chain links TRBV14 to TRBJ2-3; D remains unclear. Trimming took 1 base from V and 4 from J, leaving 3 bases between them. The CDR3 totals 12 residues. Germline-derived CDR1 and CDR2 are SGHDN and FVKESK. CDR3 nucleotides: TGTGCCAGCAGCCAAGGTCCAGATACGCAGTATTTT. Protein sequence: CASSQGPDTQYF.

V and J are TRBV3-1 (or the pseudogene TRBV3-2) and TRBJ2-1; the D is unclear. Between the trimmed V and J ends, which lost 2 bases and 5 bases, there was a span of 16 bases. Per the germline V gene, CDR1 is LGHDT and CDR2 is YNNKEL (reference sequence). This CDR3 comprises 16 residues. The CDR3 bases are TGTGCCAGCAGCCAATATGACCGACTGCCAAACAATGAGCAGTTCTTC. It translates to CASSQYDRLPNNEQFF.